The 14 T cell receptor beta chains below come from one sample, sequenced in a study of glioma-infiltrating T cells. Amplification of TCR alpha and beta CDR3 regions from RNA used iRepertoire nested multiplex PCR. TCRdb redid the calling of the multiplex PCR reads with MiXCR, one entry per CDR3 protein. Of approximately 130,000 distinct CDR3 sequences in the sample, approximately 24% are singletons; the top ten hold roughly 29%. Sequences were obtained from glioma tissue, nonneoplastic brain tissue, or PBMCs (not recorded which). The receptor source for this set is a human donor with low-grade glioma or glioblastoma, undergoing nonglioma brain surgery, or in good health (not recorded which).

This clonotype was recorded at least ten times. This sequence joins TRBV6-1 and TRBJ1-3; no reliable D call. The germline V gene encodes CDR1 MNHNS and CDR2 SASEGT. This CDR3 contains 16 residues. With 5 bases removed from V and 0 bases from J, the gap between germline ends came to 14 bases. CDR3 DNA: TGTGCCAGCAGTCCTCACTCGCTCAGCTCTGGAAACACCATATATTTT. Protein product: CASSPHSLSSGNTIYF.

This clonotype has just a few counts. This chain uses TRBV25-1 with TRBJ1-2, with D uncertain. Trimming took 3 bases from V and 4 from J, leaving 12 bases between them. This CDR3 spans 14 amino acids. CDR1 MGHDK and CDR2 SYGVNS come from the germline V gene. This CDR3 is CASSDRRAGYGYTF. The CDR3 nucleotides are TGTGCCAGCAGTGACCGTAGGGCGGGCTATGGCTACACCTTC.

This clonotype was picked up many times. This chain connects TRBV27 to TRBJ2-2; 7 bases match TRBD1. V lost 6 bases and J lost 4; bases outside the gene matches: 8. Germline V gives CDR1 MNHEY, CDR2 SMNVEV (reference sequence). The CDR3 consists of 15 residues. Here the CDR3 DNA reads TGTGCCAGCAGACGTAACAGGGGAAGCACCGGGGAGCTGTTTTTT. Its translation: CASRRNRGSTGELFF.

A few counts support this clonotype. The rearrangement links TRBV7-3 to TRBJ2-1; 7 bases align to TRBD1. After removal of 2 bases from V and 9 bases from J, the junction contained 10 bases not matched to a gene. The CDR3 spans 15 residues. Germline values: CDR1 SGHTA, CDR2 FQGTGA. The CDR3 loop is CASSLFPTGDVEQFF. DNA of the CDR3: TGTGCCAGCAGCTTATTCCCAACAGGGGATGTTGAGCAGTTCTTC.

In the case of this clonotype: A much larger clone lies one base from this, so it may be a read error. CDR3 loop: CASPLGVYNEQFF. CDR3 DNA sequence: TGTGCCAGCCCTTTAGGAGTTTACAATGAGCAGTTCTTC. The chain has TRBV6-1 and TRBJ2-1; no reliable D call. CDR3 size: 13 residues. Germline assignment: CDR1 MNHNS and CDR2 SASEGT. V shed 8 bases and J shed 4 bases, with 12 bases lying between them.

CDR3 sequence reads: CASSLFGGGGHLSTDTQYF. The CDR3 region has the DNA TGTGCCAGCAGCCTATTTGGGGGCGGGGGGCATCTTAGCACAGATACGCAGTATTTT. The chain is built from TRBV3-1 and TRBJ2-3; 8 bases line up with TRBD2. The junction had 15 bases not matched to a gene; V was cut back by 4 bases and J by 0 bases. Germline CDR1 reads LGHDT; CDR2 reads YNNKEL (reference sequence). The CDR3 runs to 19 residues.

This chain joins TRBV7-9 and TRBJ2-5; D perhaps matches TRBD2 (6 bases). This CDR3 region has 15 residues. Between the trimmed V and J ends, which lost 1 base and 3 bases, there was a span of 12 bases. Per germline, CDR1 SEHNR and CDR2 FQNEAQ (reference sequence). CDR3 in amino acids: CASSLVGLRKETQYF. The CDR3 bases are TGTGCCAGCAGCTTAGTGGGACTCCGAAAAGAGACCCAGTACTTC.

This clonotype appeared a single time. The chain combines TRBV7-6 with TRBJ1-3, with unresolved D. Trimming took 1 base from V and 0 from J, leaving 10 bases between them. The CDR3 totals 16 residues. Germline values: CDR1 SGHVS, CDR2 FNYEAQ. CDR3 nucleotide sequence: TGTGCCAGCAGCTTAGTCGTAACTCACTCTGGAAACACCATATATTTT. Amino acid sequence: CASSLVVTHSGNTIYF.

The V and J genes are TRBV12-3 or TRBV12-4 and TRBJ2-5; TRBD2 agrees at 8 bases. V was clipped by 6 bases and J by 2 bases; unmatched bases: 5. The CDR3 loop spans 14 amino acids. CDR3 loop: CASSGGAGQETQYF. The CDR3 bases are TGTGCCAGCAGCGGGGGGGCGGGGCAAGAGACCCAGTACTTC.

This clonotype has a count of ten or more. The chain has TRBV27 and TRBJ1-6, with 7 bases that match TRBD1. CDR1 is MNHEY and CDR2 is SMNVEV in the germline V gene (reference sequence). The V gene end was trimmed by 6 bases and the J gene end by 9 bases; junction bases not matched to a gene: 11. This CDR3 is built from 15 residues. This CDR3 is CASRPQGRTGSPLHF. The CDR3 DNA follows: TGTGCCAGCAGGCCACAGGGGCGGACGGGTTCACCCCTCCACTTT.

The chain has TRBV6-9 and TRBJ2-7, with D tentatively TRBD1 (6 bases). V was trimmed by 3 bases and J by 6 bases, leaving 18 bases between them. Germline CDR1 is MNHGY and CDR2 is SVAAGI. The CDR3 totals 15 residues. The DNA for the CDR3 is TGTGCCAGCAGTTACCGGGGAGCACAGGGCCGCGAGCAGTACGTC. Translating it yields CASSYRGAQGREQYV.

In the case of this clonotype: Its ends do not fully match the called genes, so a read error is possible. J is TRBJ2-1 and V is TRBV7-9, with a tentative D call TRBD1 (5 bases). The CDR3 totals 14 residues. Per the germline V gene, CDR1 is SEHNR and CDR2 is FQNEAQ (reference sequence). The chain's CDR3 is CTSSLNGRADEQFF. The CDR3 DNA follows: TGTACCAGCAGCTTAAATGGCAGGGCTGATGAGCAGTTCTTC.

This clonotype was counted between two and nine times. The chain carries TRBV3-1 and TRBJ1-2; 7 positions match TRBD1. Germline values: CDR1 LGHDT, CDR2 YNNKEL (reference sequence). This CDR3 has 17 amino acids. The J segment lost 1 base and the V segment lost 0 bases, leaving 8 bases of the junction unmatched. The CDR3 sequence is CASSQDYWTGSNYGYTF. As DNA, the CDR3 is TGTGCCAGCAGCCAAGACTATTGGACAGGCAGTAACTATGGCTACACCTTC.

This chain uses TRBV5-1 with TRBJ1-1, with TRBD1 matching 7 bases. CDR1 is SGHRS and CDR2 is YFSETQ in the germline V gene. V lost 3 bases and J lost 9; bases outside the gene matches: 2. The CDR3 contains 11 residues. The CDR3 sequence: CASSSGGKAFF. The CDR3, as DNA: TGCGCCAGCAGCTCAGGGGGTAAAGCTTTCTTT.